Below, 19 T cell receptor beta chains from the same sample are listed, as sequenced in a study of blood T cell repertoires in COVID-19. Clones were sequenced by immunoSEQ multiplex PCR, and TCRdb holds only the in-frame ones, with some missing. The data contain around 140,000 clones, 85% to 90% of them singletons. Input material: peripheral blood. These receptors were collected from an elderly man with acute or convalescent COVID-19.

The genes are TRBV21-1 and TRBJ2-7; the listed D gene, TRBD2, was not tested against the DNA. TRBV21-1 is classified as a pseudogene. The CDR3 runs to 17 residues. The chain's CDR3 is CASRSTGRERKLYEQYF. The CDR3 coding sequence is TGTGCCAGCAGATCAACGGGGCGGGAGAGGAAACTATACGAGCAGTACTTC.

The CDR3 sequence: CASSLAGGPWEQFF. CDR3 coding DNA: TGTGCCAGCAGCCTAGCGGGGGGGCCTTGGGAGCAGTTCTTC. The genes are TRBV11-3 and TRBJ2-1, with TRBD2 matching 12 bases. CDR1 and CDR2 (germline): SGHNT, YENEEA. The CDR3 covers 14 residues. Unmatched junction bases numbered 6, after V lost 5 bases and J lost 10 bases. Based on the CDR3 plus reference TRBV11-3 and TRBJ2-1, the full variable domain is EAGVVQSPRYKIIEKKQPVAFWCNPISGHNTLYWYLQNLGQGPELLIRYENEEAVDDSQLPKDRFSAERLKGVDSTLKIQPAELGDSAVYLCASSLAGGPWEQFFGPGTRLTVL.

Only one count was recorded for this clone. This CDR3 is CASSQGRQGNQPQHF. The CDR3 nucleotides read TGCGCCAGCAGCCAAGGCCGACAGGGTAATCAGCCCCAGCATTTT. The chain combines TRBV4-1 with TRBJ1-5; 7 bases fit TRBD1. From germline, CDR1 is MGHRA and CDR2 YSYEKL. The junction had 4 bases not matched to a gene; V was cut back by 1 base and J by 4 bases. The CDR3 is 15 residues long.

The V gene is TRBV9, the J gene TRBJ2-3; 11 bases are shared with TRBD2. This CDR3 is built from 14 residues. CDR1 SGDLS and CDR2 YYNGEE come from the germline V gene. V was clipped by 6 bases and J by 2 bases; unmatched bases: 2. The CDR3 sequence is CASKGLAVTDTQYF. CDR3 coding DNA: TGTGCCAGCAAGGGACTAGCGGTCACAGATACGCAGTATTTT. Combining the CDR3 with reference TRBV9 and TRBJ2-3 gives the whole variable domain DSGVTQTPKHLITATGQRVTLRCSPRSGDLSVYWYQQSLDQGLQFLIQYYNGEERAKGNILERFSAQQFPDLHSELNLSSLELGDSALYFCASKGLAVTDTQYFGPGTRLTVL.

The CDR3 is CASSRRTTGTGAYEQYF. CDR3 in DNA: TGTGCCAGCAGTCGCAGAACCACCGGGACAGGGGCCTACGAGCAGTACTTC. The chain carries TRBV6-6 and TRBJ2-7; 10 bases match TRBD1. The V gene end was trimmed by 5 bases and the J gene end by 2 bases; junction bases not matched to a gene: 12. The CDR3 consists of 17 residues. Germline V gives CDR1 MNHNY, CDR2 SVGAGI (reference sequence).

This chain connects TRBV19 to TRBJ1-6; D unclear. Trimming removed 3 bases at V and 7 bases at J, with 10 bases between. Germline CDR1 LNHDA, CDR2 SQIVND (reference sequence). CDR3 length: 14 residues. DNA of the CDR3: TGTGCCAGTAGTATGATTGGGCAGAATTCACCCCTCCACTTT. Translation gives CASSMIGQNSPLHF.

The rearrangement uses TRBV11-2 and TRBJ1-4; D remains ambiguous. Germline CDR1 and CDR2: SGHAT and FQNNGV. The V gene lost 1 base and the J gene lost 3 bases, with 6 bases spanning the gap. CDR3 length: 14 amino acids. The CDR3 loop is CASSLGGSNEKLFF. CDR3 nucleotides: TGTGCCAGCAGCTTAGGAGGGTCTAATGAAAAACTGTTTTTT.

The chain has TRBV18 and TRBJ2-3; no clear D gene. V lost 1 base to trimming and J lost 2 bases, with 10 bases between them. Germline CDR1 is KGHSH and CDR2 is LQKENI. The CDR3 is 15 amino acids. The CDR3 DNA sequence: TGTGCCAGCTCACCACAACAGCAAAACACAGATACGCAGTATTTT. This encodes CASSPQQQNTDTQYF. The variable domain in full, completed from reference TRBV18 and TRBJ2-3, reads NAGVMQNPRHLVRRRGQEARLRCSPMKGHSHVYWYRQLPEEGLKFMVYLQKENIIDESGMPKERFSAEFPKEGPSILRIQQVVRGDSAAYFCASSPQQQNTDTQYFGPGTRLTVL.

CDR3 nucleotide sequence: TGCGCCAGCACCTCGGGGACAGGGGGCAACGAGCAGTACTTC. As protein: CASTSGTGGNEQYF. The gene calls are TRBV5-1 and TRBJ2-7; 12 nucleotides agree with TRBD1. V dropped 6 bases and J dropped 5; count of bases not matched to a gene: 6. This CDR3 contains 14 residues. From germline, CDR1 is SGHRS and CDR2 YFSETQ.

This clone was counted a few times. The chain employs TRBV29-1 and TRBJ1-1, with a tentative D call TRBD1 (6 bases). This CDR3 is 14 amino acids long. V lost 7 bases and J 2 bases, leaving 17 bases between the germline ends. Germline CDR1 is SQVTM and CDR2 is ANQGSEA. CDR3 sequence reads: CSAREDSENTEAFF. CDR3 nucleotide sequence: TGCAGCGCGCGAGAGGACAGTGAAAACACTGAAGCTTTCTTT.

The rearrangement joins TRBV7-9 to TRBJ2-5; tentative D call: TRBD1 (6 bases). Per the germline V gene, CDR1 is SEHNR and CDR2 is FQNEAQ (reference sequence). Trimming stripped 4 bases from V and 3 bases from J, with 9 bases between. The CDR3 totals 13 residues. The CDR3 spells CASSWGQKETQYF. The CDR3 DNA is TGTGCCAGCAGCTGGGGGCAGAAAGAGACCCAGTACTTC.

The chain carries TRBV5-6 and TRBJ1-2, with D hard to call. The CDR3 has 15 residues. With 6 bases removed from V and 0 bases from J, the gap between germline ends came to 15 bases. The germline V gene encodes CDR1 SGHDT and CDR2 YYEEEE. CDR3 coding DNA: TGTGCCAGCACCCTCGTGGGCCCCTCTAACTATGGCTACACCTTC. It encodes CASTLVGPSNYGYTF. The full variable domain, its missing parts supplied by reference TRBV5-6 and TRBJ1-2, is DAGVTQSPTHLIKTRGQQVTLRCSPKSGHDTVSWYQQALGQGPQFIFQYYEEEERQRGNFPDRFSGHQFPNYSSELNVNALLLGDSALYLCASTLVGPSNYGYTFGSGTRLTVV.

V and J are TRBV5-4 and TRBJ1-5, with 7 bases fitting TRBD1. Germline CDR1 reads SGHNT; CDR2 reads YYREEE (reference sequence). The CDR3 is 14 amino acids. Trimming took 2 bases from V and 7 from J; bases not matched to a gene: 6. The chain's CDR3 is CASSLDRVGQPQHF. The CDR3 DNA is TGTGCCAGCAGCTTAGACAGGGTCGGCCAGCCCCAGCATTTT.

The chain recombines TRBV28 with TRBJ2-1, with TRBD1 identical over 7 bases. Germline V gives CDR1 MDHEN, CDR2 SYDVKM. V trimming: 6 bases; J trimming: 9 bases; junction bases outside the gene matches: 5. The CDR3 consists of 12 residues. CDR3 amino acids: CASRQGNSEQFF. In DNA form, the CDR3 reads TGTGCCAGCAGACAGGGGAATAGTGAGCAGTTCTTC.

The rearrangement links TRBV27 to TRBJ1-2, with TRBD1 matching over 8 bases. Germline V gene sequence: CDR1 MNHEY, CDR2 SMNVEV (reference sequence). V lost 6 bases, J lost 4 bases, and 4 bases stayed unmatched. This CDR3 is built from 13 residues. The CDR3 loop reads CASSSGQGYGYTF. The CDR3 region has the DNA TGTGCCAGCAGCTCCGGACAGGGCTATGGCTACACCTTC.

The genes are TRBV24-1 and TRBJ2-1; 10 nucleotides line up with TRBD2. Germline CDR1 and CDR2: KGHDR and SFDVKD. The CDR3 consists of 15 residues. Trimming cost V 3 bases and J 9 bases; bases outside gene matches: 7. The CDR3 region has the DNA TGTGCCACCAGTGATCGGCTAGCGGGGGCAGTTGAGCAGTTCTTC. Encoded protein: CATSDRLAGAVEQFF.

This clone showed up just a few times. The J gene is TRBJ2-3, the V gene TRBV10-3; TRBD1 is a possible D gene (6 bases). V was clipped by 3 bases and J by 6 bases, with 13 bases between them. Germline V CDR1 and CDR2: ENHRY, SYGVKD. The CDR3 contains 14 residues. The DNA of the CDR3 is TGTGCCATCAGTGATCCCGGGACACCCGATACGCAGTATTTT. As protein: CAISDPGTPDTQYF.

This sequence joins TRBV28 and TRBJ2-7; a weak D match, TRBD2 (5 bases). Trimming removed 6 bases from V and 6 bases from J, with 18 bases in between. The V gene's germline CDR1 is MDHEN and CDR2 SYDVKM. CDR3 length equals 14 residues. The CDR3 region is CASRPSSGLAEQYF. CDR3 DNA sequence: TGTGCCAGCAGACCGTCGTCCGGGCTAGCCGAGCAGTACTTC.

The V gene is TRBV9, the J gene TRBJ1-2; a possible D gene is TRBD1 (5 bases). In germline, CDR1 is SGDLS, CDR2 YYNGEE. The CDR3 contains 13 residues. V dropped 4 bases and J dropped 8 bases, with 15 bases sitting between them. In DNA, the CDR3 is TGTGCCAGCAGCCCGACAGACCTCCGCGGCTACACCTTC. This sequence encodes CASSPTDLRGYTF.